This passage covers 15 T cell receptor beta chains from one sample sequenced in a study of OX40 agonist ivuxolimab in advanced cancers. The data were produced by immunoSEQ multiplex PCR, yet TCRdb's version contains in-frame clones alone and is incomplete. Of about 79,000 clones in the sample, roughly 94% were seen once. Sequences were derived from CD4+ or CD8+ T cells sorted from blood, sampled in a trial of the OX40 agonist ivuxolimab. The receptors originated from an adult with an advanced solid tumor such as melanoma, head and neck, liver or kidney cancer.

The chain is built from TRBV27 and TRBJ2-1, with D perhaps matching TRBD1 or TRBD2 (5 bases each). CDR1 and CDR2 from the germline V gene are MNHEY and SMNVEV (reference sequence). Trimming left V 4 bases short and J 0 bases short, with 10 bases between. This CDR3 region has 15 residues. The DNA of the CDR3 is TGTGCCAGCAGTTGGGACCCCTCCTCCTACAATGAGCAGTTCTTC. It yields the protein CASSWDPSSYNEQFF.

V gene TRBV12-5 combines with J gene TRBJ2-2; D call uncertain. V shed 5 bases and J shed 2 bases, with 18 bases lying between them. Per the germline V gene, CDR1 is LGHNT and CDR2 is FRNRAP. The CDR3 has 17 residues. CDR3 nucleotides: TGTGCTAGTGGTCAGGATGTTGGACGGTTAAACACCGGGGAGCTGTTTTTT. Translating gives CASGQDVGRLNTGELFF.

The chain combines TRBV11-2 with TRBJ2-7; D is perhaps TRBD1 or TRBD2 (6 bases each). The CDR3 is 14 amino acids. Trimming took 6 bases from V and 1 from J, leaving 13 bases between them. The germline gives CDR1 SGHAT, CDR2 FQNNGV. The CDR3 DNA reads as TGTGCCAGCAGGGACCCGGGGGCGTCCTACGAGCAGTACTTC. Protein product: CASRDPGASYEQYF.

This clone has just one count. V is TRBV7-3 and J is TRBJ2-3; 12 bases fit TRBD2. Germline values: CDR1 SGHTA, CDR2 FQGTGA. Trimming at V came to 5 bases and at J to 1 base, leaving 7 bases not matched to a gene. The CDR3 is made up of 17 amino acids. CDR3 bases: TGTGCCAGCAGCCTCGGGACTAGCGGGTACGGCACAGATACGCAGTATTTT. It yields the protein CASSLGTSGYGTDTQYF.

The chain is built from TRBV29-1 and TRBJ2-7; D possibly uses TRBD1 or TRBD2 (5 bases each). V lost 3 bases and J 2 bases, leaving 20 bases between the germline ends. CDR1 SQVTM and CDR2 ANQGSEA come from the germline V gene. The CDR3 is 16 residues long. The CDR3 loop reads CSVETTGAAGTYEQYF. DNA for the CDR3: TGCAGCGTTGAGACCACCGGGGCAGCCGGAACCTACGAGCAGTACTTC.

CDR3 sequence: CASSFSRNTGELFF. Here the CDR3 DNA reads TGTGCCAGCAGTTTCAGTAGGAACACCGGGGAGCTGTTTTTT. The rearrangement uses TRBV28 and TRBJ2-2, with no clear D. The V gene's germline CDR1 is MDHEN and CDR2 SYDVKM. V was shortened by 3 bases and J by 1 base, with 6 bases between the two germline ends. The CDR3 runs to 14 residues.

With respect to this clone: This same CDR3 is encoded by further DNA sequences in the sample. As DNA, the CDR3 is TGTGCCAGCAGCGTAGGTGCGGGGGCCTACGAGCAGTACTTC. Protein product: CASSVGAGAYEQYF. V usage is TRBV9 and J usage is TRBJ2-7, with 7 bases that match TRBD2. The trim removed 0 bases at V and 2 bases at J, leaving 2 bases unmatched. Germline CDR1 and CDR2: SGDLS and YYNGEE. CDR3 length equals 14 residues.

J is TRBJ1-1 and V is TRBV7-9; 8 bases map to TRBD1. The CDR3 sequence is 15 residues long. Germline lookup yields CDR1 SEHNR and CDR2 FQNEAQ (reference sequence). J lost 1 base, V lost 5 bases, and 6 bases had no gene match. The CDR3 loop reads CASSGPGTGNTEAFF. CDR3 bases: TGTGCCAGCAGCGGGCCCGGGACAGGGAACACTGAAGCTTTCTTT.

The rearrangement uses TRBV5-6 and TRBJ1-2, with 8 bases that match TRBD1. Germline trimming cut 0 bases from V and 6 bases from J; bases unmatched to any gene: 7. The CDR3 is made up of 15 amino acids. Germline-derived CDR1 and CDR2 are SGHDT and YYEEEE. CDR3 sequence: CASSLGADRGNGYTF. The DNA for the CDR3 is TGTGCCAGCAGCTTGGGAGCCGACAGGGGTAATGGCTACACCTTC.

This sequence joins TRBV11-2 and TRBJ2-2, with a possible D match to TRBD2 (6 bases). V lost 4 bases, J lost 0 bases, and 18 bases lay in between. The germline gives CDR1 SGHAT, CDR2 FQNNGV. The CDR3 is 18 amino acids. The CDR3 DNA reads TGTGCCAGCAGCTCCGAAGAGGTCCGGGGGTCGAACACCGGGGAGCTGTTTTTT. Residues: CASSSEEVRGSNTGELFF.

J is TRBJ2-7 and V is TRBV2; D is uncertain. Germline V gene sequence: CDR1 SNHLY, CDR2 FYNNEI. The CDR3 covers 11 residues. The V end was cut by 5 bases, the J end by 2 bases, with 4 bases between. CDR3 in amino acids: CASSWTYEQYF. CDR3 DNA sequence: TGTGCCAGCAGTTGGACCTACGAGCAGTACTTC. Complete variable domain (other parts from reference TRBV2 and TRBJ2-7): EPEVTQTPSHQVTQMGQEVILRCVPISNHLYFYWYRQILGQKVEFLVSFYNNEISEKSEIFDDQFSVERPDGSNFTLKIRSTKLEDSAMYFCASSWTYEQYFGPGTRLTVT.

The CDR3 DNA reads TGCGCCAGCAGCCAAGATGGTTGGCTAGCATCGTACGAGCAGTACTTC. The encoded protein is CASSQDGWLASYEQYF. The chain uses TRBV4-3 and TRBJ2-7; possible D gene TRBD2, 5 bases. This CDR3 is 16 amino acids long. V lost 0 bases and J lost 4, with 16 bases in between. Germline CDR1 and CDR2: LGHNA and YSLEER.

V and J are TRBV7-9 and TRBJ1-2; D is ambiguous. Germline CDR1 is SEHNR and CDR2 is FQNEAQ (reference sequence). Trimming shortened V by 5 bases and J by 4 bases, and 20 bases separated the two germline ends. The CDR3 is made up of 16 amino acids. DNA for the CDR3: TGTGCCAGCAGCGCACCAGGCGGGGTCCAGACCTATGGCTACACCTTC. Translating it yields CASSAPGGVQTYGYTF.

The chain combines TRBV6-5 with TRBJ2-5; D possibly uses TRBD1 or TRBD2 (5 bases each). CDR1 is MNHEY and CDR2 is SVGAGI in the germline V gene. V was shortened by 1 base and J by 9 bases, with 18 bases between the two germline ends. The CDR3 has 15 residues. The CDR3: CASSYFGTDPGAQYF. The CDR3 DNA follows: TGTGCCAGCAGTTACTTCGGGACCGATCCTGGGGCCCAGTACTTC.

The rearrangement joins TRBV14 to TRBJ2-7; 9 nucleotides line up with TRBD1. Trimming removed 8 bases from V and 7 bases from J; junction bases left unmatched: 9. This CDR3 is 13 amino acids long. Germline V gene sequence: CDR1 SGHDN, CDR2 FVKESK. CDR3 amino acids: CASSRDRAEEQYF. CDR3 DNA sequence: TGTGCCAGCTCCCGGGACAGGGCGGAGGAGCAGTACTTC.